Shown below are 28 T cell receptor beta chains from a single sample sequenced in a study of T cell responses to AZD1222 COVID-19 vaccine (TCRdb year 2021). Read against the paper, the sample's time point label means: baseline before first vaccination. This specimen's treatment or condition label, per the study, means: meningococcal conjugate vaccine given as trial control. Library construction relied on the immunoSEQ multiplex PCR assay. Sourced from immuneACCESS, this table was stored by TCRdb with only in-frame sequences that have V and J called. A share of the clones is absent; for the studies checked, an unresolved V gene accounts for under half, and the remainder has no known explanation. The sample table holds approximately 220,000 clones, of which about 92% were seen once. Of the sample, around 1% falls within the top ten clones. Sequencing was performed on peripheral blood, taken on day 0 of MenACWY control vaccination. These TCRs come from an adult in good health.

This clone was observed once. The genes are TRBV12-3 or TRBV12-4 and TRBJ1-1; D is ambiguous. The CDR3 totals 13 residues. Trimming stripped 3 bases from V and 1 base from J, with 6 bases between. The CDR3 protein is CASSFDGNTEAFF. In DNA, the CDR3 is TGTGCCAGCAGTTTCGACGGGAACACTGAAGCTTTCTTT.

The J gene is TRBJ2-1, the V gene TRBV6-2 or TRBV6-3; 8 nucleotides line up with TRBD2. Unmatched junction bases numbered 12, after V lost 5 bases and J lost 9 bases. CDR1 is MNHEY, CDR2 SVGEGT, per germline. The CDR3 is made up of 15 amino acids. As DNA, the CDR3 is TGTGCCAGCAGTCACGGGGGGGGTGGCCTCGGTGAGCAGTTCTTC. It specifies CASSHGGGGLGEQFF.

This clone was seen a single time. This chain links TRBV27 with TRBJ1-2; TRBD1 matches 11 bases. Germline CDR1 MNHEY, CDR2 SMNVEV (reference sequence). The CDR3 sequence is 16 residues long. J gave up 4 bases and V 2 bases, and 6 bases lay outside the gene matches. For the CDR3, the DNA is TGTGCCAGCAGTTTAGCCGGGACAGGGGGAGTCTATGGCTACACCTTC. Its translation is CASSLAGTGGVYGYTF.

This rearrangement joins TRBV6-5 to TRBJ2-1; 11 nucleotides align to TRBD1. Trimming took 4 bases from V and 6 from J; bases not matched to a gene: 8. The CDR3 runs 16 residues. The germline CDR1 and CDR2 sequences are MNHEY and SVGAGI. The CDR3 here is CASSSRLDRGLNEQFF. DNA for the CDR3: TGTGCCAGCAGTTCTCGGCTGGACAGGGGGCTCAATGAGCAGTTCTTC.

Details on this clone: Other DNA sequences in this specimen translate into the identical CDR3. In DNA, the CDR3 is TGTGCCAGCCGATGGGATGGCAATCAGCCCCAGCATTTT. It yields the protein CASRWDGNQPQHF. The rearrangement uses TRBV6-5 and TRBJ1-5; the D is unclear. Germline V gene data show CDR1 as MNHEY and CDR2 as SVGAGI. The CDR3 has 13 amino acids. V lost 8 bases, J lost 2 bases, and 10 bases lay in between.

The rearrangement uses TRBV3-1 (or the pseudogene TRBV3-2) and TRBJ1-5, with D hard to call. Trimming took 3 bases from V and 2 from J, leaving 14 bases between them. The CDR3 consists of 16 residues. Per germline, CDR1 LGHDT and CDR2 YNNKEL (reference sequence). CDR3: CASSHSVPRGNQPQHF. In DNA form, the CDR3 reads TGTGCCAGCAGCCACTCGGTCCCGAGGGGCAATCAGCCCCAGCATTTT.

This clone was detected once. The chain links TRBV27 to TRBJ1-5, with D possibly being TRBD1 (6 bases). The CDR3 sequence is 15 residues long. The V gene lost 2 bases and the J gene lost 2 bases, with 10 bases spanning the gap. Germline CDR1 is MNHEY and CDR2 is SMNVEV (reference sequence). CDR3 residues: CASSLGGAGNQPQHF. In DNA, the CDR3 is TGTGCCAGCAGTTTAGGGGGGGCGGGCAATCAGCCCCAGCATTTT.

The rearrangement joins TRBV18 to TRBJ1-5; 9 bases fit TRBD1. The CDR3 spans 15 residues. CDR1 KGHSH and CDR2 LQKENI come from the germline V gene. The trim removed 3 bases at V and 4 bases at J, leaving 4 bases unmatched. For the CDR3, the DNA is TGTGCCAGCTCACCGACAGGGGGTGTAAATCAGCCCCAGCATTTT. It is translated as CASSPTGGVNQPQHF.

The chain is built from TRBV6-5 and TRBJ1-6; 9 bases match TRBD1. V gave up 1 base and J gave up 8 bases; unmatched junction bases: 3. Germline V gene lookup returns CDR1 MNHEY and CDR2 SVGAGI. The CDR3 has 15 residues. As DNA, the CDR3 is TGTGCCAGCAGTTACTGGGGACAGGGTGATTCACCCCTCCACTTT. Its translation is CASSYWGQGDSPLHF.

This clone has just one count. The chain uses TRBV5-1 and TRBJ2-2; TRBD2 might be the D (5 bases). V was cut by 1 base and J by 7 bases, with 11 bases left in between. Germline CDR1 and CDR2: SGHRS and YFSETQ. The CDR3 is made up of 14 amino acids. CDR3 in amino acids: CASSLRTGSGELFF. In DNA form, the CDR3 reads TGCGCCAGCAGCTTGAGGACGGGGAGCGGGGAGCTGTTTTTT.

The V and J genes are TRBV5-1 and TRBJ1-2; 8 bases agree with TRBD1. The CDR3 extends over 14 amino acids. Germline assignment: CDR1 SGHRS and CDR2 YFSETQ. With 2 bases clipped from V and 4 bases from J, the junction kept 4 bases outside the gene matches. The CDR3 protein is CASSFFGTGYGYTF. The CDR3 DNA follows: TGCGCCAGCAGCTTCTTTGGGACAGGCTATGGCTACACCTTC.

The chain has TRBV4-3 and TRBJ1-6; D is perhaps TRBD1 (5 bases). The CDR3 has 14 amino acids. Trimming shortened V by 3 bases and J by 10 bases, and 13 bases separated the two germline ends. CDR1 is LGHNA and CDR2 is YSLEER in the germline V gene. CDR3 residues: CASSHGTLASPLHF. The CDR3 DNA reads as TGCGCCAGCAGCCACGGGACCTTGGCGTCACCCCTCCACTTT.

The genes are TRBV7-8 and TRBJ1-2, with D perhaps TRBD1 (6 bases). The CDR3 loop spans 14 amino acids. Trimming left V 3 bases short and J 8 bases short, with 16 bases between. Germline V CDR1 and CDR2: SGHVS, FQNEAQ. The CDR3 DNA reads TGTGCCAGCAGCTTGGATCAGGGGATTAGCGGCTACACCTTC. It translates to CASSLDQGISGYTF.

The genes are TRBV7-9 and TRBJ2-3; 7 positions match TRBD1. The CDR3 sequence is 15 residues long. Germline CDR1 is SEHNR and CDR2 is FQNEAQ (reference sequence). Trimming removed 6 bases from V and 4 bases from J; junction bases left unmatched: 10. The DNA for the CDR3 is TGTGCCAGCAGACTAACAGGGGTAGGGGCAGATACGCAGTATTTT. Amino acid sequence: CASRLTGVGADTQYF.

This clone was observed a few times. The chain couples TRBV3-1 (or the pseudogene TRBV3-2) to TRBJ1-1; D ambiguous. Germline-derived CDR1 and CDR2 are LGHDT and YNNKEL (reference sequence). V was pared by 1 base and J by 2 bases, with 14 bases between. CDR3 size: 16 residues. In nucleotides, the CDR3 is TGTGCCAGCAGCCAAGTCCTGGGAAACGTCAACACTGAAGCTTTCTTT. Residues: CASSQVLGNVNTEAFF.

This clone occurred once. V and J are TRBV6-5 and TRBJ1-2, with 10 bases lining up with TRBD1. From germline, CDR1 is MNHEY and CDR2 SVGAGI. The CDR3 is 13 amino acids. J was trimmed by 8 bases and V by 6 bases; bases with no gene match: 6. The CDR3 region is CASSPTGGGGYTF. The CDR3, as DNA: TGTGCCAGCAGCCCGACAGGGGGCGGAGGCTACACCTTC.

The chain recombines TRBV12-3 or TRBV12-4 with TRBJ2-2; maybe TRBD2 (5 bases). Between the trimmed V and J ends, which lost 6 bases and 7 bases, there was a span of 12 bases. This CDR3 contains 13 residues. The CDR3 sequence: CASSQAVVGELFF. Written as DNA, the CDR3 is TGTGCCAGCAGCCAAGCGGTTGTCGGGGAGCTGTTTTTT.

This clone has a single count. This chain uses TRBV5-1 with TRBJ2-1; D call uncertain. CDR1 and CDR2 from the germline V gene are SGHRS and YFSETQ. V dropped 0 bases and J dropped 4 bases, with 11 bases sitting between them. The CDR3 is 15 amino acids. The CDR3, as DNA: TGCGCCAGCAGCTTGGATGGGGTTTCGTACAATGAGCAGTTCTTC. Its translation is CASSLDGVSYNEQFF.

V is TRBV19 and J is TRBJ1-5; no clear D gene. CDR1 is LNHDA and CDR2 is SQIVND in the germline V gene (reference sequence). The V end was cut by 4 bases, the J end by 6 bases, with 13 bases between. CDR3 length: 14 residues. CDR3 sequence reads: CASSNPDAFQPQHF. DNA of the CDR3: TGTGCCAGTAGTAACCCAGACGCGTTTCAGCCCCAGCATTTT. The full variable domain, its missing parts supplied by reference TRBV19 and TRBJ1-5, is DGGITQSPKYLFRKEGQNVTLSCEQNLNHDAMYWYRQDPGQGLRLIYYSQIVNDFQKGDIAEGYSVSREKKESFPLTVTSAQKNPTAFYLCASSNPDAFQPQHFGDGTRLSIL.

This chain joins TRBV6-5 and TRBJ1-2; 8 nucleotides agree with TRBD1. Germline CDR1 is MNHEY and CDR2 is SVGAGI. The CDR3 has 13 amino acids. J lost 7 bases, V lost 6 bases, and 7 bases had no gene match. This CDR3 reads CASRETGEGGYTF. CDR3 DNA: TGTGCCAGCAGGGAGACAGGGGAGGGTGGCTACACCTTC.

CDR3 nucleotides: TGTGCCAGCAAACCGGGGGGCGGACAGAACACTGAAGCTTTCTTT. Encoded protein: CASKPGGGQNTEAFF. The rearrangement joins TRBV28 to TRBJ1-1; perhaps TRBD1 as D (6 bases). V gave up 7 bases and J gave up 1 base, with 16 bases separating them. From germline, CDR1 is MDHEN and CDR2 SYDVKM. This CDR3 contains 15 residues.

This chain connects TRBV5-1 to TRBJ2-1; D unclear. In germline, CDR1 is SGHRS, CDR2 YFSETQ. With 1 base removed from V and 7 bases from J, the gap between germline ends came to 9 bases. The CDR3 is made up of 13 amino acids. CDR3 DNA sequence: TGCGCCAGCAGCTTGAGTGTGGTGAATGAGCAGTTCTTC. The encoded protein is CASSLSVVNEQFF.

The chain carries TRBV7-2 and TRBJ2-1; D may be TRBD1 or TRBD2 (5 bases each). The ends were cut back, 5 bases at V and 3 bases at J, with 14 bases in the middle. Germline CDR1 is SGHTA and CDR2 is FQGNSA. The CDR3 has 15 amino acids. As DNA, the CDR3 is TGTGCCAGCAGCCCCCGACGTGGGGGCTACAATGAGCAGTTCTTC. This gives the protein CASSPRRGGYNEQFF. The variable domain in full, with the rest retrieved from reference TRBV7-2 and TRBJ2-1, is GAGVSQSPSNKVTEKGKDVELRCDPISGHTALYWYRQSLGQGLEFLIYFQGNSAPDKSGLPSDRFSAERTGGSVSTLTIQRTQQEDSAVYLCASSPRRGGYNEQFFGPGTRLTVL.

The CDR3 DNA reads TGTGCCAGCAGCTTTCAAGGGGTAGCGGTGAGCACAGATACGCAGTATTTT. Encoded protein: CASSFQGVAVSTDTQYF. The gene calls are TRBV7-8 and TRBJ2-3, with D maybe TRBD2 (6 bases). The CDR3 spans 17 residues. V shed 3 bases and J shed 0 bases, with 16 bases lying between them. Per the germline V gene, CDR1 is SGHVS and CDR2 is FQNEAQ.

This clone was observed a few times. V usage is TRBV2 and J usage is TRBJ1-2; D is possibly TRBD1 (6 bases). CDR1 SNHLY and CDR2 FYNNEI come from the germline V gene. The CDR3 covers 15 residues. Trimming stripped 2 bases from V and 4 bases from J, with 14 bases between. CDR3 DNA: TGTGCCAGCAGTGAATTGGGCAGGGGTAGCTATGGCTACACCTTC. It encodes CASSELGRGSYGYTF.

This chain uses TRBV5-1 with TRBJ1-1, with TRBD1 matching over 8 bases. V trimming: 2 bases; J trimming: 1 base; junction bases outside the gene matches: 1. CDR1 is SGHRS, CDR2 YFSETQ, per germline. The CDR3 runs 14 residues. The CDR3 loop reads CASSFGTGNTEAFF. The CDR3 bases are TGCGCCAGCAGCTTCGGGACAGGGAACACTGAAGCTTTCTTT. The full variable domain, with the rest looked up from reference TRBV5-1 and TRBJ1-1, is KAGVTQTPRYLIKTRGQQVTLSCSPISGHRSVSWYQQTPGQGLQFLFEYFSETQRNKGNFPGRFSGRQFSNSRSEMNVSTLELGDSALYLCASSFGTGNTEAFFGQGTRLTVV.

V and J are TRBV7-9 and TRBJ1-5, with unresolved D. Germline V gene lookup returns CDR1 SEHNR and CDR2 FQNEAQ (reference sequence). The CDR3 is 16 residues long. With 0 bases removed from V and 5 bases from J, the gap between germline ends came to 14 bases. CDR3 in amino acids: CASSLAFTERDQPQHF. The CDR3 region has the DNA TGTGCCAGCAGCTTAGCGTTTACAGAACGGGATCAGCCCCAGCATTTT.

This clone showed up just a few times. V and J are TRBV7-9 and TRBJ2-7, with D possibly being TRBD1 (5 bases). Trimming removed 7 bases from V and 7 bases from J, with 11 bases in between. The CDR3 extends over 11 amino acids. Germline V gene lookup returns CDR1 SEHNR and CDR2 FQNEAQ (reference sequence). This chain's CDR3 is CASKGLREQYF. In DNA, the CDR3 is TGTGCCAGCAAGGGGTTGCGGGAGCAGTACTTC.